Here is one T cell receptor beta chain with its context. This entry belongs to a study of CD8 T cells in Susac syndrome. From germline, CDR1 is MGHRA and CDR2 YSYEKL. The CDR3 extends over 15 amino acids. The junction had 4 bases not matched to a gene; V was cut back by 1 base and J by 4 bases. RNA amounts of roughly 0.45 to 1 ug underwent reverse transcription with random hexamers. TCRdb used MiXCR to reprocess the immunoSEQ multiplex PCR reads, holding one entry per CDR3 protein. The table shows roughly 84,000 distinct CDR3 sequences, with roughly 96% occurring only once. The genes are TRBV4-1 and TRBJ1-5, with 7 bases aligning to TRBD1. Sequencing input: CD8+ T cells from PBMCs. This sequence originates from a human donor with Susac syndrome. The CDR3 region has the DNA TGCGCCAGCAGCCAAGGAGACAGGGCTAATCAGCCCCAGCATTTT. Protein product: CASSQGDRANQPQHF.